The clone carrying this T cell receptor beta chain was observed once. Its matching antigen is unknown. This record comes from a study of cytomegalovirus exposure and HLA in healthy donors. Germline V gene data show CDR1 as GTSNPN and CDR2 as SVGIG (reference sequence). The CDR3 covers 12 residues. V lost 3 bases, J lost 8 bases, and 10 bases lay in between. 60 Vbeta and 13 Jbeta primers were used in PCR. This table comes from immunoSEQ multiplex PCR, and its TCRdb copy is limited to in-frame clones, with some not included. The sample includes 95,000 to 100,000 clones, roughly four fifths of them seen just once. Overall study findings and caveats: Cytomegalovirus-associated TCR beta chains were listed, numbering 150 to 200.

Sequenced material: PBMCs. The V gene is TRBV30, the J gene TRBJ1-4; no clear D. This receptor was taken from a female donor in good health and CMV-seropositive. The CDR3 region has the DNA TGTGCCTGGAGCCGCAGCGAAGAAAAACTGTTTTTT. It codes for CAWSRSEEKLFF.